This T cell receptor beta chain was sequenced in a study of CD8 T cells in Susac syndrome. CDR1 is LNHNV, CDR2 YYDKDF, per germline (reference sequence). V was trimmed by 2 bases and J by 3 bases, leaving 7 bases between them. This CDR3 comprises 13 residues. With random hexamers, 0.5 to 1 ug RNA was reverse transcribed. MiXCR was run by TCRdb on the immunoSEQ multiplex PCR reads, yielding one entry per CDR3 protein. The table records about 240,000 distinct CDR3 sequences, approximately 95% of them present only once. Sequenced material: CD4+ T cells from PBMCs. This receptor was identified in a human donor with Susac syndrome. The chain links TRBV15 to TRBJ1-1; a possible D gene is TRBD1 (5 bases). The CDR3 DNA sequence: TGTGCCACCAGCAGAAGAGGGGACACTGAAGCTTTCTTT. Amino acid sequence: CATSRRGDTEAFF. Based on the CDR3 plus reference TRBV15 and TRBJ1-1, the full variable domain is DAMVIQNPRYQVTQFGKPVTLSCSQTLNHNVMYWYQQKSSQAPKLLFHYYDKDFNNEADTPDNFQSRRPNTSFCFLDIRSPGLGDTAMYLCATSRRGDTEAFFGQGTRLTVV.